The 9 T cell receptor beta chains listed next were all sequenced from one sample in a study of blood T cell repertoires in COVID-19. Some clones are missing from TCRdb's copy, which holds only in-frame ones; the method was immunoSEQ multiplex PCR. The sample includes about 80,000 clones, 75% to 85% seen only once; the top ten take around a quarter. The sample comprised peripheral blood. The source is a human donor in a cohort sampled during active COVID-19.

The chain uses TRBV3-1 (or the pseudogene TRBV3-2) and TRBJ1-2, with 9 nucleotides matching TRBD1. Germline V lookup: CDR1 LGHDT, CDR2 YNNKEL (reference sequence). The junction had 2 bases not matched to a gene; V was cut back by 2 bases and J by 4 bases. The CDR3 length is 14 residues. The DNA of the CDR3 is TGTGCCAGCAGCCAATCGACAGGGGGCTATGGCTACACCTTC. Translating it yields CASSQSTGGYGYTF.

CDR3 DNA sequence: TGTGCCAGCAGCCGGCCGGGACAGGGGATGAATGAGCAGTTCTTC. As protein: CASSRPGQGMNEQFF. V usage is TRBV4-2 and J usage is TRBJ2-1; 10 nucleotides line up with TRBD1. The CDR3 covers 15 residues. Germline lookup yields CDR1 LGHNA and CDR2 YNFKEQ. Trimming removed 4 bases from V and 7 bases from J; junction bases left unmatched: 7.

The V call is TRBV10-1, the J call TRBJ2-7; the D gene is possibly TRBD1 (6 bases). The V end lost 0 bases, the J end lost 5 bases, and 11 bases lay between the germline ends. Germline V gene lookup returns CDR1 WNHNN and CDR2 SYGVQD (reference sequence). This CDR3 has 14 amino acids. This CDR3 is CASSESWDTNEQYF. As DNA, the CDR3 is TGCGCCAGCAGTGAGTCGTGGGACACTAACGAGCAGTACTTC.

This chain joins TRBV18 and TRBJ2-1; D unclear. The ends were cut back, 0 bases at V and 8 bases at J, with 11 bases in the middle. Germline V gene lookup returns CDR1 KGHSH and CDR2 LQKENI. The CDR3 has 14 residues. CDR3 sequence (DNA): TGTGCCAGCTCACCACCAACCGGCAGCGATGAGCAGTTCTTC. Its protein product is CASSPPTGSDEQFF. The variable domain in full, completed from reference TRBV18 and TRBJ2-1, reads NAGVMQNPRHLVRRRGQEARLRCSPMKGHSHVYWYRQLPEEGLKFMVYLQKENIIDESGMPKERFSAEFPKEGPSILRIQQVVRGDSAAYFCASSPPTGSDEQFFGPGTRLTVL.

This chain links TRBV19 with TRBJ2-7; TRBD2 matches at 7 bases. The V segment lost 5 bases and the J segment 2 bases; nucleotides outside the gene matches: 3. CDR1 is LNHDA, CDR2 SQIVND, per germline (reference sequence). The CDR3 loop spans 13 amino acids. This CDR3 is CASSFGLAYEQYF. The CDR3 nucleotides are TGTGCCAGTAGTTTCGGACTAGCCTACGAGCAGTACTTC.

This clone was detected once. The chain links TRBV28 to TRBJ2-7; the D is unclear. Deletions cut 5 bases from V and 0 bases from J, with 8 bases between. Germline CDR1 reads MDHEN; CDR2 reads SYDVKM. The length of the CDR3 is 13 residues. The CDR3 reads CASSLRHSYEQYF. CDR3 coding DNA: TGTGCCAGCAGTCTGAGGCACTCCTACGAGCAGTACTTC.

The rearrangement links TRBV29-1 to TRBJ1-3, with no clear D. V lost 7 bases and J 4 bases, leaving 11 bases between the germline ends. From germline, CDR1 is SQVTM and CDR2 ANQGSEA. The CDR3 covers 12 residues. CDR3 amino acids: CSGYEAGNTIYF. DNA for the CDR3: TGCAGCGGGTACGAGGCCGGAAACACCATATATTTT.

CDR3 sequence: CASSLGPSAQKTQYF. CDR3 DNA: TGCGCCAGCAGCTTGGGGCCTAGCGCGCAAAAGACCCAGTACTTC. The chain joins TRBV5-1 to TRBJ2-5; TRBD2 is a possible D gene (6 bases). The V and J ends lost 0 bases and 6 bases respectively, with 15 bases between them. The germline V gene encodes CDR1 SGHRS and CDR2 YFSETQ. This CDR3 has 15 residues.

This clone was seen a few times. V is TRBV5-1 and J is TRBJ1-1; D perhaps matches TRBD1 (6 bases). Per germline, CDR1 SGHRS and CDR2 YFSETQ. V was trimmed by 4 bases and J by 4 bases, leaving 17 bases between them. This CDR3 spans 15 amino acids. The DNA of the CDR3 is TGCGCCAGCAGCCTGACCCTTACAGGGACCACTGAAGCTTTCTTT. Protein product: CASSLTLTGTTEAFF.